This TCR beta chain stems from a study of blood T cell repertoires in COVID-19. Produced via immunoSEQ multiplex PCR; TCRdb's table is partial and in-frame only. The sample holds approximately 50,000 clones; 85% are singletons and the top ten take 10% to 13%. Germline V gene sequence: CDR1 SGHTS, CDR2 YDEGEE. The length of the CDR3 is 19 residues. The germline V and J ends were trimmed by 2 bases and 3 bases, with 26 bases remaining between them. This receptor was obtained from a human donor in a cohort sampled during active COVID-19. The V and J genes are TRBV5-8 and TRBJ1-1, with D possibly being TRBD1 (6 bases). The source material was peripheral blood. The chain's CDR3 is CASSFRYRDGRVVDTEAFF. The CDR3 DNA follows: TGTGCCAGCAGCTTCCGGTACAGGGATGGGAGGGTGGTGGACACTGAAGCTTTCTTT. Using reference TRBV5-8 and TRBJ1-1 for the parts outside the CDR3, the full variable domain is EAGVTQSPTHLIKTRGQQATLRCSPISGHTSVYWYQQALGLGLQFLLWYDEGEERNRGNFPPRFSGRQFPNYSSELNVNALELEDSALYLCASSFRYRDGRVVDTEAFFGQGTRLTVV.